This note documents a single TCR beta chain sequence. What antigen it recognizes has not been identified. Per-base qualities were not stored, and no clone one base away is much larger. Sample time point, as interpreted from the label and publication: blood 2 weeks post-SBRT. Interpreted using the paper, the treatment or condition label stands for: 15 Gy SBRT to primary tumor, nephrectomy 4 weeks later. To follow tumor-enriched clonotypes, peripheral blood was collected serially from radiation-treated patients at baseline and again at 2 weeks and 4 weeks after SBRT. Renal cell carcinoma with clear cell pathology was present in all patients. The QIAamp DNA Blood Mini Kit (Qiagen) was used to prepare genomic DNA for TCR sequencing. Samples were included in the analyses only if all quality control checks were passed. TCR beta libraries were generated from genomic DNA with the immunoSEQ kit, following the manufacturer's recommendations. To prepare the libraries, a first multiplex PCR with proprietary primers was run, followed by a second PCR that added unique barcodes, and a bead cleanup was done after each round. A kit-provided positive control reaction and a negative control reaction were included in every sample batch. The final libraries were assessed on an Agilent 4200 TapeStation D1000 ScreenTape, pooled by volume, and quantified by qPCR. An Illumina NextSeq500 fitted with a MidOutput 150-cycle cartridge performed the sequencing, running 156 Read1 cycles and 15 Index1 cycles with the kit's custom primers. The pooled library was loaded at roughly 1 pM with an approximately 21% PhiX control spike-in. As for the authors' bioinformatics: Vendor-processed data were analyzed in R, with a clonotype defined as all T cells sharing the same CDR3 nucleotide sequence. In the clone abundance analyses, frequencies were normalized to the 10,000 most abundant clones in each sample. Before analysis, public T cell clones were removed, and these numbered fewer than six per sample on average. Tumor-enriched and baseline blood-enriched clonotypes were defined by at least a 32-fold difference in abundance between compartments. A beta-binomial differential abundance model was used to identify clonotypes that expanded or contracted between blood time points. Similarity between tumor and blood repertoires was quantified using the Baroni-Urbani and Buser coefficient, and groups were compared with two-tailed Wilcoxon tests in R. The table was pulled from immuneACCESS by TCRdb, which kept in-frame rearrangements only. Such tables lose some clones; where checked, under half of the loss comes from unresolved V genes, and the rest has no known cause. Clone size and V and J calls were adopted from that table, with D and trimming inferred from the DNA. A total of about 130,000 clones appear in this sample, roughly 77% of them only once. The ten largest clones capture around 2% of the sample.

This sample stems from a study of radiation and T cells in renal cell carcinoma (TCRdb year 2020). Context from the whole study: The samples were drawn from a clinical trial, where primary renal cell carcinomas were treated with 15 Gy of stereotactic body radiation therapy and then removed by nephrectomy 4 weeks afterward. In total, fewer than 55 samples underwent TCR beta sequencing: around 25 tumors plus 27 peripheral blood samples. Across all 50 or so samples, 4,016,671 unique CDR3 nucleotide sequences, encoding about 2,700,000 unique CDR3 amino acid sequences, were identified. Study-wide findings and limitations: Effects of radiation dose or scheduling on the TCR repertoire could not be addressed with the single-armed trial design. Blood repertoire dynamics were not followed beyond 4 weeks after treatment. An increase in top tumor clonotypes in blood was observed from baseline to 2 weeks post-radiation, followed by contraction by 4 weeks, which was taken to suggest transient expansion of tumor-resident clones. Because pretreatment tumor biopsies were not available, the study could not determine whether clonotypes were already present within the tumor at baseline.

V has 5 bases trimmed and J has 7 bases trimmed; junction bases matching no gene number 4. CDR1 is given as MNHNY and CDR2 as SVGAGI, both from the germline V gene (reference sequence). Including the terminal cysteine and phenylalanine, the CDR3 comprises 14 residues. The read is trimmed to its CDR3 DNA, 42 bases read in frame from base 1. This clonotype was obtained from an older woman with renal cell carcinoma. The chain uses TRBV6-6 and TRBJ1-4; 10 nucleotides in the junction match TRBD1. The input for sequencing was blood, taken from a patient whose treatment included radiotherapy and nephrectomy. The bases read TGTGCCAGCAGTCAGACAGGGGGCCGTGAAAAACTGTTTTTT. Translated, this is CASSQTGGREKLFF.